The TCR beta chain under discussion was sequenced for a study of shared clonotypes between healthy human individuals. CDR3 size: 13 residues. V was clipped by 2 bases and J by 11 bases, with 15 bases between them. CDR1 SGHTA and CDR2 FQGNSA come from the germline V gene. TCRdb's table, derived via immunoSEQ multiplex PCR, lists solely in-frame clones and lacks some. The sample lists under 200,000 clones; roughly 93% were seen once. The chain employs TRBV7-2 and TRBJ2-5; weak D call: TRBD2 (6 bases). The clonotype comes from a woman in her twenties or thirties in good health. Sequenced: naive CD4+ T cells sorted from blood. Subset given: CD45RA+ positively selected. Written as DNA, the CDR3 is TGTGCCAGCAGCTTATTCGGACCCCGGGAGCAGTACTTC. It specifies CASSLFGPREQYF.